The source of this TCR beta chain is a study of control samples from healthy donors and cancer patients. The ends lost 7 bases at V and 1 base at J; junction bases unmatched: 7. Germline CDR1 is LNHDA and CDR2 is SQIVND (reference sequence). The length of the CDR3 is 16 residues. Some clones are missing from TCRdb's copy, which holds only in-frame ones; the method was immunoSEQ multiplex PCR. The sample contains 85,000 to 100,000 clones, about 92% of which appear only once. The chain has TRBV19 and TRBJ1-3; 10 positions agree with TRBD1. Sequences were obtained from blood. This receptor was taken from a man younger than 35 in good health. CDR3 DNA sequence: TGTGCCAGTAAGGCGGGACAGGGGTGGTCTGGAAACACCATATATTTT. Its protein is CASKAGQGWSGNTIYF.